This entry lists 2 T cell receptor beta chains sequenced from one sample in a study of cytomegalovirus exposure and HLA in healthy donors. The primer mix had 60 Vbeta and 13 Jbeta primers. Sequenced by immunoSEQ multiplex PCR; TCRdb stores in-frame clones only, minus some. The sample has 100,000 to 150,000 clones. Specimen: PBMCs. These receptors all come from a man in his late teens or twenties in good health and CMV-seronegative.

This chain joins TRBV30 and TRBJ1-2, with D uncertain. The V and J ends lost 1 base and 0 bases respectively, with 3 bases between them. Germline assignment: CDR1 GTSNPN and CDR2 SVGIG (reference sequence). The CDR3 is 12 residues long. Written as DNA, the CDR3 is TGTGCCTGGAGTGCTTCTAACTATGGCTACACCTTC. Translating gives CAWSASNYGYTF.

This chain links TRBV4-2 with TRBJ1-2, with D unclear. Germline CDR1 and CDR2: LGHNA and YNFKEQ. The CDR3 loop spans 14 amino acids. Trimming stripped 0 bases from V and 6 bases from J, with 11 bases between. The CDR3 protein is CASSQDGGENGYTF. The CDR3 DNA is TGTGCCAGCAGCCAAGATGGAGGAGAGAATGGCTACACCTTC.